This T cell receptor (beta chain) is from a study of cytomegalovirus exposure and HLA in healthy donors. Use of 60 Vbeta and 13 Jbeta primers characterized the PCR. Repertoires were generated with immunoSEQ multiplex PCR, while TCRdb's copy carries only in-frame clones and drops some. The repertoire has 230,000 or so clones, around nine tenths of them found once; the top ten carry 1.7%. This CDR3 is 19 amino acids long. V gave up 4 bases and J gave up 0 bases; unmatched junction bases: 11. Germline CDR1 reads SGDLS; CDR2 reads YYNGEE. V gene TRBV9 combines with J gene TRBJ2-1; 12 bases align to TRBD2. This TCR was sampled from a girl aged 2 to 10 in good health and CMV-seronegative. Sequenced input: PBMCs. The CDR3 nucleotides read TGTGCCAGCAGCTCATCGACTAGCGGGGGTCCTTTCTCCTACAATGAGCAGTTCTTC. Translation: CASSSSTSGGPFSYNEQFF.